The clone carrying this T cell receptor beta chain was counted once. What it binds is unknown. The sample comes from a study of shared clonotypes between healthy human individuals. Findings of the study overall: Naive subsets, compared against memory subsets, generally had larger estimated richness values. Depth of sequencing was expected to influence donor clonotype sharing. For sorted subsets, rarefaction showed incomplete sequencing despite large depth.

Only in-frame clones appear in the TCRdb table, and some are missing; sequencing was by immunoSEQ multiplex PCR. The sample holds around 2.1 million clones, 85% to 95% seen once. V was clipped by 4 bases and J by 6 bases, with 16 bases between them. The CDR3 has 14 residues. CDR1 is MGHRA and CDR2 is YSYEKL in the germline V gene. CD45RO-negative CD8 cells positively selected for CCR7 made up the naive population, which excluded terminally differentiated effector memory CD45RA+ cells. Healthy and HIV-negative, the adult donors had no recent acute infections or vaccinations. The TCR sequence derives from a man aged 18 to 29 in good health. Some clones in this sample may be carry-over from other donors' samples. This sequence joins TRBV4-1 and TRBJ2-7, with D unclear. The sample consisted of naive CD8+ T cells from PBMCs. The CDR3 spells CASSPRSHLREQYF. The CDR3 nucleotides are TGCGCCAGCAGCCCGCGGTCGCACCTCCGCGAGCAGTACTTC.